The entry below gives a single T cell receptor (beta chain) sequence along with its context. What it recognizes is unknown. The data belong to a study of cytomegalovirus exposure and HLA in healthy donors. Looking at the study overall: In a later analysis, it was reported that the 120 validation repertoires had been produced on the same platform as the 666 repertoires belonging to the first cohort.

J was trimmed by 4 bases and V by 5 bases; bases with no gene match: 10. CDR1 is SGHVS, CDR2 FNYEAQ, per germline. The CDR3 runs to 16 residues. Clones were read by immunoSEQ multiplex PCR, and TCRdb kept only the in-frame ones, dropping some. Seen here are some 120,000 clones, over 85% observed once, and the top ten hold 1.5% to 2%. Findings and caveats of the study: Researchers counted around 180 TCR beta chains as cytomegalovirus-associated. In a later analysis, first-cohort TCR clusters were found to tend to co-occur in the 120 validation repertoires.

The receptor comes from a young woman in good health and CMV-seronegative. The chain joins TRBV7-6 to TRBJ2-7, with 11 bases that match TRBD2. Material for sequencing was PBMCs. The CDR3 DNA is TGTGCCAGCAGCCGGTTCACTAGCGGGAGTGAGTACGAGCAGTACTTC. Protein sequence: CASSRFTSGSEYEQYF.